The TCR beta chain described here comes from a study of neurological immune-mediated disorders. General study findings and limits: Subjects shared no identical expanded-clone CDR3 amino acid sequences, suggesting private TCR-beta repertoires in all groups.

Remarks on this clonotype: What it binds is not known. One end of the junction does not line up with germline, which may come from a read error.

The germline CDR1 and CDR2 sequences are WSHSY and SAAADI. The length of the CDR3 is 14 residues. Time point: technical triplicate 2. One entry per CDR3 protein, called by TCRdb with MiXCR from the 5' RACE reads. Of more than 50,000 distinct CDR3 sequences in the sample, 24% are singletons; the top ten hold 4.6%. The V and J genes are TRBV10-2 and TRBJ2-5; a weak D match, TRBD1 (5 bases). The receptor was derived from a man aged 60-69 years with HTLV-1-associated myelopathy (HAM/TSP). The specimen sequenced was PBMCs. The chain's CDR3 is CTSSLGHVLETQYF. The DNA for the CDR3 is TGCACCAGCAGTTTAGGACACGTCCTAGAGACCCAGTACTTC.